This T cell receptor beta chain was captured in a study of shared clonotypes between healthy human individuals. General study results and limits: Donor scarcity curtailed the genetic and exposure-history diversity represented herein.

As to this clone: Its antigen is unidentified.

CDR3 size: 21 residues. Trimming took off 0 bases at V and 2 bases at J, with 25 bases between the two ends. The germline CDR1 and CDR2 sequences are LGHNT and FRNRAP. The assay was immunoSEQ multiplex PCR, and TCRdb's table has in-frame clones only and misses some. The profile shows 1.4 million or so clones, 98% of them singletons. The sample comprised naive CD4+ T cells sorted from blood. Documented subset: CD45RA+ positively selected. This rearrangement joins TRBV12-5 to TRBJ2-2; perhaps TRBD2 as D (5 bases). This clonotype originated in a man in his thirties or forties in good health. The CDR3 loop is CASGLVRGLRATDFNTGELFF. For the CDR3, the DNA is TGTGCTAGTGGTTTGGTACGAGGGCTTCGAGCCACTGATTTCAACACCGGGGAGCTGTTTTTT.